This T cell receptor beta chain stems from a study of blood T cell repertoires in COVID-19. Study background: Italy, Spain and the United States were the sources of the convalescent and acute COVID-19 samples. PBMCs, B-cell-depleted T cells, or T cells were the source of the cDNA or gDNA that made up the material.

V lost 6 bases to trimming and J lost 7 bases, with 16 bases between them. The V gene's germline CDR1 is MNHEY and CDR2 SVGEGT. This CDR3 is built from 15 residues. Seattle cases were enrolled at active infection and followed longitudinally. Repertoires were generated with immunoSEQ multiplex PCR, while TCRdb's copy carries only in-frame clones and drops some. The data show approximately 290,000 clones, with 80% to 85% seen just once and approximately 15% held by the top ten. The TCR sequence derives from a person aged 65 to 85 with COVID-19, enrolled during active disease. The genes are TRBV6-2 or TRBV6-3 and TRBJ1-6; weak D call: TRBD1 (5 bases). Sequencing was carried out using peripheral blood. The CDR3 DNA follows: TGTGCCAGCAGCACGCCCGGGACTGTGAATTCACCCCTCCACTTT. Its protein is CASSTPGTVNSPLHF.